This record covers a single TCR beta chain. The source of the sample is a study of blood T cell repertoires in COVID-19. Study-level information: COVID-19 samples, acute and convalescent, were from the United States, Italy and Spain. From T cells, B-cell-depleted T cells, or PBMCs came the material, which was cDNA or gDNA.

This CDR3 spans 16 amino acids. The germline V gene has CDR1 LGHDT and CDR2 YNNKEL (reference sequence). V lost 1 base and J 7 bases, leaving 19 bases between the germline ends. Seattle patients were enrolled while actively infected and followed longitudinally. In the original analysis: Amplified reference gene primers provided the basis for estimating nucleated cell counts. Data came from immunoSEQ multiplex PCR; TCRdb stores just in-frame clones and leaves some out. V and J calls and clone size come straight from that table; D and trimming were deduced from the DNA. The top ten clones hold 6.5% to 9.5% of a sample with around 190,000 clones, roughly 82% of them seen once.

The chain carries TRBV3-1 (or the pseudogene TRBV3-2) and TRBJ1-1; D remains ambiguous. This sequence was found in a woman in her sixties with COVID-19, enrolled during active disease. Source material: peripheral blood. Written as DNA, the CDR3 is TGTGCCAGCAGCCAAGGTTACACCCTCGGAGACTATGAAGCTTTCTTT. Amino acid sequence: CASSQGYTLGDYEAFF.